Given below is one T cell receptor (beta chain) in context. The V gene lost 7 bases and the J gene lost 2 bases, with 14 bases spanning the gap. Germline V gene data show CDR1 as MDHEN and CDR2 as SYDVKM. The CDR3 is 14 residues long. Authors' data handling: Amplifying reference gene primers gave estimates of nucleated cell counts. Clones were sequenced by immunoSEQ multiplex PCR, and TCRdb holds only the in-frame ones, with some missing. Clone size and the V and J calls come from that table; the DNA yielded D and trimming. In the table there are approximately 46,000 clones, over 80% of which are singletons. These data come from a study of blood T cell repertoires in COVID-19. Turning to the study itself: Donors in the United States, Italy and Spain gave samples during acute or convalescent COVID-19. Sources were T cells, B-cell-depleted T cells, or PBMCs; the material itself was cDNA or gDNA.

The material sequenced was peripheral blood. V usage is TRBV28 and J usage is TRBJ1-2, with D tentatively TRBD1 (5 bases). The TCR was taken from a human donor in a cohort sampled during active COVID-19. The CDR3 region is CASTQSGGNYGYTF. CDR3 coding DNA: TGTGCCAGCACTCAAAGCGGGGGAAACTATGGCTACACCTTC.